This TCR beta chain was sequenced in a study of blood T cell repertoires in COVID-19. In the study overall: The study drew acute and convalescent COVID-19 samples from the United States, Italy and Spain. PBMCs, B-cell-depleted T cells, or T cells were the source of the cDNA or gDNA that made up the material.

Seattle patients were enrolled during active infection and followed longitudinally. V shed 3 bases, J shed 4 bases, and the junction held 8 bases outside the gene matches. Germline-derived CDR1 and CDR2 are KGHDR and SFDVKD. The CDR3 is 16 residues long. Original analysis: By means of reference gene primer amplification, nucleated cell counts were estimated. Repertoires were generated with immunoSEQ multiplex PCR, while TCRdb's copy carries only in-frame clones and drops some. Clone size and the V and J calls come from that table; the DNA yielded D and trimming. The sample carries nearly 250,000 clones, roughly 88% recorded once.

The sequencing sample was made of peripheral blood. This sequence joins TRBV24-1 and TRBJ1-2; 9 nucleotides align to TRBD1. The sequence derives from an elderly woman with COVID-19, enrolled during active disease. CDR3 sequence: CATSDRGQGQPYGYTF. CDR3 sequence (DNA): TGTGCCACCAGTGATCGTGGACAGGGGCAACCCTATGGCTACACCTTC.